A single sample gave rise to the 9 T cell receptor beta chains below, sequenced in a study of blood T cells in healthy people across ages (dated by TCRdb to between 2014 and 2017). Preparation of the library involved 5' RACE. Sequencer: Illumina HiSeq 2500. A second PCR of roughly 6 to 12 cycles was performed with a sample-barcoded 5' primer and a J-beta primer mix. TCRdb reprocessed the public reads (quality trimming at Q25 with fastp, clone calling with MiXCR) and kept in-frame beta chains. Each record represents a unique CDR3 protein, reported with the most common genes and DNA among its rows. The sample table shows 550,000 to 600,000 distinct CDR3 sequences, and about 26% are seen once. The ten largest make up 15% to 20% of the sample. Sequencing was carried out using blood. These receptors originate from a woman aged 65 to 85 in good health.

This chain joins TRBV9 and TRBJ2-1, with D maybe TRBD2 (7 bases). CDR1 is SGDLS and CDR2 is YYNGEE in the germline V gene. The CDR3 length is 15 residues. Deletions cut 4 bases from V and 5 bases from J, with 16 bases between. Here the CDR3 reads CASSLGGPGNNEQFF. CDR3 DNA sequence: TGTGCCAGCAGCCTCGGGGGGCCGGGCAACAATGAGCAGTTCTTC. Looking up the rest from reference TRBV9 and TRBJ2-1 gives the full variable domain: DSGVTQTPKHLITATGQRVTLRCSPRSGDLSVYWYQQSLDQGLQFLIQYYNGEERAKGNILERFSAQQFPDLHSELNLSSLELGDSALYFCASSLGGPGNNEQFFGPGTRLTVL.

The J gene is TRBJ2-5, the V gene TRBV7-2; D is uncertain. Germline V CDR1 and CDR2: SGHTA, FQGNSA. V was shortened by 3 bases and J by 3 bases, with 14 bases between the two germline ends. The CDR3 runs 15 residues. The CDR3, as DNA: TGTGCCAGCAGCTTTAGCTCTACCAACGAAGAGACCCAGTACTTC. Translation gives CASSFSSTNEETQYF.

Comments on this clonotype: The missing conserved phenylalanine or tryptophan at the end of this CDR3 makes a read error likely. The CDR3: CASSPGPSGGRYEQYL. CDR3 nucleotide sequence: TGTGCCAGCTCACCAGGACCATCGGGAGGGAGGTACGAGCAGTACCTC. The J gene is TRBJ2-5, the V gene TRBV18; 8 nucleotides line up with TRBD2. The better agreement between TRBJ2-7 and the DNA end casts doubt on the J call. Germline V gene data show CDR1 as KGHSH and CDR2 as LQKENI. The CDR3 sequence is 16 residues long.

The V and J genes are TRBV7-9 and TRBJ2-1; 13 positions agree with TRBD2. In germline, CDR1 is SEHNR, CDR2 FQNEAQ (reference sequence). This CDR3 region has 16 residues. Trimming removed 5 bases from V and 5 bases from J; junction bases left unmatched: 6. CDR3 loop: CASSVSGTSGDNEQFF. The DNA for the CDR3 is TGTGCCAGCAGCGTCTCCGGGACTAGCGGGGACAATGAGCAGTTCTTC.

The sample holds a few counts of this clonotype. The chain has TRBV18 and TRBJ1-1, with D possibly being TRBD1 (5 bases). The germline CDR1 and CDR2 sequences are KGHSH and LQKENI. There are 15 residues in the CDR3. Trimming removed 6 bases from V and 0 bases from J, with 14 bases in between. The CDR3 nucleotides are TGTGCCAGCTCCGATTGGGGCCGAATGAACACTGAAGCTTTCTTT. This translates into CASSDWGRMNTEAFF.

The genes are TRBV20-1 and TRBJ1-1, with D unresolved. V lost 6 bases and J lost 0, with 14 bases in between. Germline CDR1 and CDR2: DFQATT and SNEGSKA (reference sequence). The length of the CDR3 is 14 residues. The chain's CDR3 is CSAGTGPLNTEAFF. CDR3 sequence (DNA): TGCAGTGCCGGAACCGGGCCCCTGAACACTGAAGCTTTCTTT.

V is TRBV9 and J is TRBJ2-5; possibly TRBD1 for D (5 bases). This CDR3 has 14 residues. V was pared by 0 bases and J by 2 bases, with 8 bases between. Germline V gene data show CDR1 as SGDLS and CDR2 as YYNGEE. This CDR3 reads CASSVGTMQETQYF. The CDR3 DNA follows: TGTGCCAGCAGCGTAGGGACAATGCAAGAGACCCAGTACTTC.

This clonotype was detected a few times. The chain is built from TRBV15 and TRBJ1-4; possible D gene TRBD1, 5 bases. The germline V gene has CDR1 LNHNV and CDR2 YYDKDF (reference sequence). V shed 2 bases and J shed 0 bases, with 16 bases lying between them. The CDR3 contains 18 residues. The CDR3 loop reads CATSRPLMRGTTNEKLFF. In nucleotides, the CDR3 is TGTGCCACCAGCAGACCCCTTATGAGGGGAACAACTAATGAAAAACTGTTTTTT.

This chain connects TRBV7-2 to TRBJ1-2; D is undetermined. CDR3 length equals 14 residues. CDR1 SGHTA and CDR2 FQGNSA come from the germline V gene. Trimming removed 1 base from V and 4 bases from J, with 10 bases in between. The CDR3 nucleotides read TGTGCCAGCAGCTTAGAATACCCACTCTATGGCTACACCTTC. This encodes CASSLEYPLYGYTF.